Each of the 2 T cell receptor beta chains below was sequenced from the same sample in a study of human versus mouse CDR3 diversity and MHC coevolution. TCRdb's copy holds only in-frame clones and misses some; the assay was immunoSEQ multiplex PCR. The sample lists tens of thousands of clones; less than 95% were seen once. Sequencing was carried out using naive CD4+ T cells from blood. Subset meaning: CD45RO-negative CD62L-positive naive CD4 T cells. These receptors came from a person aged 30-69 years in good health.

The chain uses TRBV28 and TRBJ1-4; D is ambiguous. Trimming took off 7 bases at V and 0 bases at J, with 9 bases between the two ends. In germline, CDR1 is MDHEN, CDR2 SYDVKM. The CDR3 is made up of 14 amino acids. Here the CDR3 DNA reads TGTGCCAGCATCCACGGGGCAACTAATGAAAAACTGTTTTTT. Translated: CASIHGATNEKLFF.

The chain couples TRBV19 to TRBJ2-1; TRBD2 matches 7 bases. The junction had 6 bases not matched to a gene; V was cut back by 2 bases and J by 2 bases. Germline lookup yields CDR1 LNHDA and CDR2 SQIVND (reference sequence). This CDR3 contains 16 residues. CDR3 nucleotides: TGTGCCAGTAGTATATCCTCGGGGGGAACCTACAATGAGCAGTTCTTC. Its protein product is CASSISSGGTYNEQFF.